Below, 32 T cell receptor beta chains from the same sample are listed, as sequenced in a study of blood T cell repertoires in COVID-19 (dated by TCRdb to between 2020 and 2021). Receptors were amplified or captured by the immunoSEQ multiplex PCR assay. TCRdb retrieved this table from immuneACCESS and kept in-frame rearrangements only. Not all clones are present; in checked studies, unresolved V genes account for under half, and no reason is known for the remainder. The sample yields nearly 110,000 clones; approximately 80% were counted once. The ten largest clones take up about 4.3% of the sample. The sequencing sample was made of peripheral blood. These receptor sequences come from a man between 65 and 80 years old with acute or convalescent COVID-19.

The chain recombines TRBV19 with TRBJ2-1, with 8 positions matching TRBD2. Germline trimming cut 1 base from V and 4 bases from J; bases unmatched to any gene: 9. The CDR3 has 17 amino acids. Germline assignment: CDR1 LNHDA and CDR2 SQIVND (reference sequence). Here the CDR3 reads CASSIVLRAGEYNEQFF. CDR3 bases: TGTGCCAGTAGTATAGTATTGAGAGCGGGGGAGTACAATGAGCAGTTCTTC.

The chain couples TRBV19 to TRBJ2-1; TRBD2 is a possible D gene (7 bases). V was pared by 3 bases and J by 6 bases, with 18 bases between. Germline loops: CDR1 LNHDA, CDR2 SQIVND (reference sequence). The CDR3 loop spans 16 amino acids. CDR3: CASSIRAGTSLNEQFF. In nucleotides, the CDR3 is TGTGCCAGTAGTATCAGAGCGGGGACATCCCTCAATGAGCAGTTCTTC.

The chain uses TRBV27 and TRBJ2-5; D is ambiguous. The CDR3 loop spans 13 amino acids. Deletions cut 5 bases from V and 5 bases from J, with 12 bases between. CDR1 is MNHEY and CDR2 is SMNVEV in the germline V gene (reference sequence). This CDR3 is CASSHRHDETQYF. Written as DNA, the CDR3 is TGTGCCAGCAGTCATAGACACGACGAGACCCAGTACTTC.

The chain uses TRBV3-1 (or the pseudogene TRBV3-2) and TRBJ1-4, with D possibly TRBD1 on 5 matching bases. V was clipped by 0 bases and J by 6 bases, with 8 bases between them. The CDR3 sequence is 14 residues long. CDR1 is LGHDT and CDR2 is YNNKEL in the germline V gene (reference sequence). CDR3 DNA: TGTGCCAGCAGCCAAGAGGGAGGGGATGAAAAACTGTTTTTT. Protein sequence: CASSQEGGDEKLFF.

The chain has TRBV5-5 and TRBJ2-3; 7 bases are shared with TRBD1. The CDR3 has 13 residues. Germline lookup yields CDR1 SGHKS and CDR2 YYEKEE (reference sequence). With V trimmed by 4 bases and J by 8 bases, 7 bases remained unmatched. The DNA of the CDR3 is TGTGCCAGCAGCATGGGACAGTTGGTTACGCAGTATTTT. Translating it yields CASSMGQLVTQYF.

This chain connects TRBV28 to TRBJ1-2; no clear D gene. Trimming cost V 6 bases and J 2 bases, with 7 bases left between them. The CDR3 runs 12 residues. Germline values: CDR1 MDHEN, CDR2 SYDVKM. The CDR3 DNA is TGTGCCAGCAGGTCCAGGAACTATGGCTACACCTTC. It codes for CASRSRNYGYTF.

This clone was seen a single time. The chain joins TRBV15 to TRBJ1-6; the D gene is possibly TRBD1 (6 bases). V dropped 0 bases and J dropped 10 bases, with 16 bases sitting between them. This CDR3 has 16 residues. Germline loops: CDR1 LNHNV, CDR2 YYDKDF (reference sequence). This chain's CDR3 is CATSRDRGAQASPLHF. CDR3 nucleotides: TGTGCCACCAGCAGAGATCGGGGGGCGCAGGCCTCACCCCTCCACTTT.

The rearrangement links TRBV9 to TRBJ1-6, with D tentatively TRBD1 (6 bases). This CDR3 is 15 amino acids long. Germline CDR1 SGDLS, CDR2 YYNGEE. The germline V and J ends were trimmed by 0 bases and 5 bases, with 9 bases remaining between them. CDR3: CASSVAQGHNSPLHF. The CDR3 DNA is TGTGCCAGCAGCGTAGCACAGGGCCATAATTCACCCCTCCACTTT.

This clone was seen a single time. This CDR3 reads CASSRGQGNGQPQHF. In DNA form, the CDR3 reads TGTGCCAGCAGCCGGGGACAGGGGAACGGTCAGCCCCAGCATTTT. This chain links TRBV6-5 with TRBJ1-5, with 10 nucleotides matching TRBD1. The CDR3 covers 15 residues. With 6 bases clipped from V and 6 bases from J, the junction kept 8 bases outside the gene matches. CDR1 is MNHEY and CDR2 is SVGAGI in the germline V gene.

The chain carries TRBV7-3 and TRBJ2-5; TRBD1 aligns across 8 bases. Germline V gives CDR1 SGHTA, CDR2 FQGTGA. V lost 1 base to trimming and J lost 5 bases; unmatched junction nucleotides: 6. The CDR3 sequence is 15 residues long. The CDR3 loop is CASSLMQGAGETQYF. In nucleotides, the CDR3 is TGTGCCAGCAGCTTAATGCAGGGGGCTGGGGAGACCCAGTACTTC.

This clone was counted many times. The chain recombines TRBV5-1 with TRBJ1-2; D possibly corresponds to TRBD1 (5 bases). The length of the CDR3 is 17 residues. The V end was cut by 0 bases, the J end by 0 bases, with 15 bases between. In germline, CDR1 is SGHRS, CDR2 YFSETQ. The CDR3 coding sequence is TGCGCCAGCAGCTTGGCCGGCAGGGCGATAGCTAACTATGGCTACACCTTC. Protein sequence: CASSLAGRAIANYGYTF.

The CDR3 DNA reads as TGTGCCAGTAGTGGACGGAGGACTAGCGGGGGGGCAGAGCAGTACTTC. Protein: CASSGRRTSGGAEQYF. V and J are TRBV19 and TRBJ2-7; TRBD2 matches 15 bases. The V gene end was trimmed by 5 bases and the J gene end by 7 bases; junction bases not matched to a gene: 9. Germline CDR1 is LNHDA and CDR2 is SQIVND (reference sequence). The CDR3 covers 16 residues.

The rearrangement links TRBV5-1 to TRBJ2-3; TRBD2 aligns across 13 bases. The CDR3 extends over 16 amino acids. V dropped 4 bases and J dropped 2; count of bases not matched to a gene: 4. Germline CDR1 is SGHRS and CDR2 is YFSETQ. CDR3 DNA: TGCGCCAGCAGCCCTGGACTAGCGGGGGCCACAGATACGCAGTATTTT. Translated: CASSPGLAGATDTQYF. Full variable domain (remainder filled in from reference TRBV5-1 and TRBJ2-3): KAGVTQTPRYLIKTRGQQVTLSCSPISGHRSVSWYQQTPGQGLQFLFEYFSETQRNKGNFPGRFSGRQFSNSRSEMNVSTLELGDSALYLCASSPGLAGATDTQYFGPGTRLTVL.

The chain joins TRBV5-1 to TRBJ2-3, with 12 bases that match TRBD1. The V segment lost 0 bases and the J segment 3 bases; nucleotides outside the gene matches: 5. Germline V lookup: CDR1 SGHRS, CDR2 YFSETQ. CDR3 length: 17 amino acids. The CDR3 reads CASSLGDRGLGTDTQYF. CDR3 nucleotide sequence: TGCGCCAGCAGCTTGGGGGACAGGGGGCTAGGGACAGATACGCAGTATTTT.

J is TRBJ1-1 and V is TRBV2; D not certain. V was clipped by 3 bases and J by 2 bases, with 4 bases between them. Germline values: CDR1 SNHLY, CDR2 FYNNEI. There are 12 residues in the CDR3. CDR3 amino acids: CASSDPNTEAFF. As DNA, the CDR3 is TGTGCCAGCAGTGACCCTAACACTGAAGCTTTCTTT.

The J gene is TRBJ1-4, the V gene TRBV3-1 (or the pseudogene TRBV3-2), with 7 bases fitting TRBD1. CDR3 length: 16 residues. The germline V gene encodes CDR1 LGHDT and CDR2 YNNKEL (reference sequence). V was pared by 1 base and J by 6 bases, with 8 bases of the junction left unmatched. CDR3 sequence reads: CASSQGWDSLYEKLFF. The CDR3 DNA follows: TGTGCCAGCAGCCAAGGCTGGGACAGCTTATATGAAAAACTGTTTTTT.

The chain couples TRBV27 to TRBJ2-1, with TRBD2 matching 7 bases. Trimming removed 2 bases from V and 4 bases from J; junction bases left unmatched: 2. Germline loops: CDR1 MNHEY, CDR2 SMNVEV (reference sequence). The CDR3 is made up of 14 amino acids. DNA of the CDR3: TGTGCCAGCAGTTTAGGGGGGGGATACAATGAGCAGTTCTTC. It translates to CASSLGGGYNEQFF.

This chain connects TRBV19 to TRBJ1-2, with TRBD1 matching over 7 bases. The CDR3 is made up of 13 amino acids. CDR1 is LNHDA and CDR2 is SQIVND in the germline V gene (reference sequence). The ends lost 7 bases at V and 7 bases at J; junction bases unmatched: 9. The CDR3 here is CASNQGVRTGYTF. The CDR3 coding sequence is TGTGCCAGTAACCAGGGGGTACGGACTGGCTACACCTTC.

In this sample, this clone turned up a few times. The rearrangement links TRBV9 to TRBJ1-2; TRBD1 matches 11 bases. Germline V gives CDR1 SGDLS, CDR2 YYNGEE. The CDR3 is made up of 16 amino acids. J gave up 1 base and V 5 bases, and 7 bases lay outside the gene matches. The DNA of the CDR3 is TGTGCCAGCAGTCACGGACAGGGGGCAAATAACTATGGCTACACCTTC. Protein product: CASSHGQGANNYGYTF.

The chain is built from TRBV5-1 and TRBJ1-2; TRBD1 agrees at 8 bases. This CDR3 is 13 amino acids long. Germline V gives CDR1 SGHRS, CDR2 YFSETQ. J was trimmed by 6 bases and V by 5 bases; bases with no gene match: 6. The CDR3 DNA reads TGCGCCAGCAGGCAGGGACAGGTGAATGGCTACACCTTC. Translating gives CASRQGQVNGYTF. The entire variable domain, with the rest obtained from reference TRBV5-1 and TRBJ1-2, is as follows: KAGVTQTPRYLIKTRGQQVTLSCSPISGHRSVSWYQQTPGQGLQFLFEYFSETQRNKGNFPGRFSGRQFSNSRSEMNVSTLELGDSALYLCASRQGQVNGYTFGSGTRLTVV.

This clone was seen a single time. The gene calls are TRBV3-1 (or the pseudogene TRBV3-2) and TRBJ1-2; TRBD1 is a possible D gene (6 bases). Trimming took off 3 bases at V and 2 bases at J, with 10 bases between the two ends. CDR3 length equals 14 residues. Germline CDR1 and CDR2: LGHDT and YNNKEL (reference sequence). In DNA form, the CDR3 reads TGTGCCAGCAGCCACCTGGACAGAAACTATGGCTACACCTTC. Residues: CASSHLDRNYGYTF.

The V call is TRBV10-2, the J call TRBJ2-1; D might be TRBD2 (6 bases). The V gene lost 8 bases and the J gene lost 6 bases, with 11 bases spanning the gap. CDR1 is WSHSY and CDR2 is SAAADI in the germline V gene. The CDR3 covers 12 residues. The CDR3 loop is CASSTSSNEQFF. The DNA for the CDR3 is TGCGCCAGCTCCACTAGCTCCAATGAGCAGTTCTTC.

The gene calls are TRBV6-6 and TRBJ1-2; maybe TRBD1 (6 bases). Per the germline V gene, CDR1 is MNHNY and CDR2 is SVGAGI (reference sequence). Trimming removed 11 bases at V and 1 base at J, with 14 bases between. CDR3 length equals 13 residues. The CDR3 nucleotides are TGTGCCGGAACCCGGGACAATAACTATGGCTACACCTTC. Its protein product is CAGTRDNNYGYTF.

The CDR3 sequence: CASSLDVGGYNEQFF. The CDR3 region has the DNA TGTGCCAGCAGCTTAGATGTGGGGGGTTACAATGAGCAGTTCTTC. The chain uses TRBV7-9 and TRBJ2-1; maybe TRBD2 (6 bases). With 1 base removed from V and 4 bases from J, the gap between germline ends came to 11 bases. From germline, CDR1 is SEHNR and CDR2 FQNEAQ (reference sequence). The CDR3 is 15 amino acids.

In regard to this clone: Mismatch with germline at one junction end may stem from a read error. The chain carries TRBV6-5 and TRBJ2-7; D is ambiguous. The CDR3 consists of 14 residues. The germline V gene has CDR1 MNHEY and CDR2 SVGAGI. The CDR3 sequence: CASSYAVSSNEQYF. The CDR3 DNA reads TGTGCCAGCAGTTACGCGGTTTCCTCCAACGAGCAGTACTTC.

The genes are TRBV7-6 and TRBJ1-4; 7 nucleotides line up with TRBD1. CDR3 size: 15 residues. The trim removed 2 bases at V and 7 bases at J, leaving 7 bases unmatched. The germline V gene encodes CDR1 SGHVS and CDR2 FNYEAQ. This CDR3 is CASSLSRGRGEKLFF. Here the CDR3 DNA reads TGTGCCAGCAGCTTATCGAGGGGGCGAGGTGAAAAACTGTTTTTT.

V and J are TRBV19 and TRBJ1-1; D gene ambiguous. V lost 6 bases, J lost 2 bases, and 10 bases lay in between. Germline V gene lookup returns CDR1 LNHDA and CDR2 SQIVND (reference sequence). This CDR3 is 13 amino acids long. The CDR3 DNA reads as TGTGCCAGTAGCAGGCCCCCCAACACTGAAGCTTTCTTT. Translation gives CASSRPPNTEAFF.

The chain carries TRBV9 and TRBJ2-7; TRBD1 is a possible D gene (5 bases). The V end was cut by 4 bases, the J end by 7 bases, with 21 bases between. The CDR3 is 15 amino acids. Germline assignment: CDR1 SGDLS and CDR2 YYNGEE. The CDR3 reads CASSPDPNSDREQYF. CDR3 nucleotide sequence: TGTGCCAGCAGCCCAGACCCCAACTCCGACAGAGAGCAGTACTTC.

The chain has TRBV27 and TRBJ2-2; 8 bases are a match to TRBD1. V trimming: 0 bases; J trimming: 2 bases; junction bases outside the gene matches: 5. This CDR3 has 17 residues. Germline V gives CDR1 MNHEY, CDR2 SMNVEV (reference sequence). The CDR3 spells CASSLSSQGANTGELFF. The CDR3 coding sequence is TGTGCCAGCAGTTTATCGTCGCAGGGGGCAAACACCGGGGAGCTGTTTTTT.

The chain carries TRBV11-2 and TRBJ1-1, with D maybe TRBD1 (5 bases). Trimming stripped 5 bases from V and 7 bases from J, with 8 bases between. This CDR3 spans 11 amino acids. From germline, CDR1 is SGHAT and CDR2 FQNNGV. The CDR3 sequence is CASSLTDEAFF. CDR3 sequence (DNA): TGTGCCAGCAGCCTGACAGATGAAGCTTTCTTT.

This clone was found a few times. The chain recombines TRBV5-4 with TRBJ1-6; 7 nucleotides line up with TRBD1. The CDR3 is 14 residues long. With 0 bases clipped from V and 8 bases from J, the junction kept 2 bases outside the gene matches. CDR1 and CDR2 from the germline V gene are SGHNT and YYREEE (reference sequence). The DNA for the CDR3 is TGTGCCAGCAGCTTGGACAGGGGTGATTCACCCCTCCACTTT. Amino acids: CASSLDRGDSPLHF.

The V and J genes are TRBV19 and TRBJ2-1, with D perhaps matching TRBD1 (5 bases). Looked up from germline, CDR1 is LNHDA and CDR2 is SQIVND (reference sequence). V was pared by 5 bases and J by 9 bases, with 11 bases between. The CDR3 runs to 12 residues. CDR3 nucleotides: TGTGCCAGTAGTCAGGGATGGCGTGAGCAGTTCTTC. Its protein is CASSQGWREQFF.